The 25 T cell receptor beta chains below all came from one sample that was sequenced in a study of CD8 T cells in ankylosing spondylitis. General study points: Characteristic of ankylosing spondylitis blood, it appeared, was a TCR beta motif comprising several highly homologous variants.

TCRdb processed the 5' RACE reads anew with MiXCR; each CDR3 protein has one entry. The sample carries approximately 540,000 distinct CDR3 sequences, 10% to 15% recorded once. These receptors lack a known antigen. Specimen: blood, either unsorted or a sorted T cell fraction (not recorded which). All receptors come from a male donor with ankylosing spondylitis.

This clonotype showed up just a few times. This chain joins TRBV30 and TRBJ1-1; no clear D gene. Germline V gene sequence: CDR1 GTSNPN, CDR2 SVGIG (reference sequence). V dropped 4 bases and J dropped 4 bases, with 10 bases sitting between them. The CDR3 loop spans 12 amino acids. In DNA form, the CDR3 reads TGTGCCTGGATCCGCCCCAGCACTGAAGCTTTCTTT. This encodes CAWIRPSTEAFF. Variable domain in full (rest from reference TRBV30 and TRBJ1-1): SQTIHQWPATLVQPVGSPLSLECTVEGTSNPNLYWYRQAAGRGLQLLFYSVGIGQISSEVPQNLSASRPQDRQFILSSKKLLLSDSGFYLCAWIRPSTEAFFGQGTRLTVV.

This clonotype was counted a few times. The V gene is TRBV3-1, the J gene TRBJ2-3; 11 bases map to TRBD2. Unmatched junction bases numbered 5, after V lost 1 base and J lost 2 bases. This CDR3 has 17 residues. CDR1 and CDR2 (germline): LGHDT, YNNKEL (reference sequence). The CDR3 is CASSQGPSGRHTDTQYF. CDR3 bases: TGTGCCAGCAGCCAAGGTCCTAGCGGGAGGCACACAGATACGCAGTATTTT.

In its sample, this clonotype was seen a few times. The V call is TRBV24-1, the J call TRBJ1-2; D not certain. Germline CDR1 is KGHDR and CDR2 is SFDVKD. The V gene lost 4 bases and the J gene lost 4 bases, with 18 bases spanning the gap. CDR3 size: 16 residues. CDR3 protein: CATSDSTLGFVYGYTF. CDR3 sequence (DNA): TGTGCCACCAGTGACTCTACTCTGGGATTCGTCTATGGCTACACCTTC.

This clonotype was detected many times. This chain joins TRBV4-1 and TRBJ2-1; D gene uncertain. Germline V gives CDR1 MGHRA, CDR2 YSYEKL. The CDR3 spans 16 residues. V was cut by 1 base and J by 4 bases, with 14 bases left in between. The CDR3 sequence is CASSQVDLVSYNEQFF. CDR3 DNA sequence: TGCGCCAGCAGCCAAGTAGATCTAGTTAGTTACAATGAGCAGTTCTTC.

This sequence joins TRBV2 and TRBJ2-5, with a tentative D call TRBD2 (5 bases). CDR3 length: 14 residues. V gave up 6 bases and J gave up 0 bases, with 11 bases separating them. Germline V gene sequence: CDR1 SNHLY, CDR2 FYNNEI. CDR3 sequence: CASSLLANQETQYF. The CDR3 DNA is TGTGCCAGCAGCCTCCTAGCAAACCAAGAGACCCAGTACTTC. The variable domain in full, completed from reference TRBV2 and TRBJ2-5, reads EPEVTQTPSHQVTQMGQEVILRCVPISNHLYFYWYRQILGQKVEFLVSFYNNEISEKSEIFDDQFSVERPDGSNFTLKIRSTKLEDSAMYFCASSLLANQETQYFGPGTRLLVL.

The rearrangement links TRBV14 to TRBJ2-1; TRBD2 is a possible D gene (5 bases). The ends were cut back, 3 bases at V and 0 bases at J, with 12 bases in the middle. The CDR3 consists of 16 residues. Germline CDR1 reads SGHDN; CDR2 reads FVKESK. The CDR3 coding sequence is TGTGCCAGCAGCCAGAAGGAGGCTAGCTCCTACAATGAGCAGTTCTTC. Amino acid sequence: CASSQKEASSYNEQFF.

This clonotype has more than one count but fewer than ten. The genes are TRBV12-3 or TRBV12-4 and TRBJ2-7; the D is unclear. V lost 8 bases, J lost 7 bases, and 18 bases lay in between. The CDR3 sequence is 13 residues long. The CDR3 DNA is TGTGCCAGCTCGGACCAACCCCCACGGGAGCAGTACTTC. Protein sequence: CASSDQPPREQYF.

There are many counts of this clonotype. The chain uses TRBV20-1 and TRBJ2-7; a weak D match, TRBD2 (5 bases). The V end lost 7 bases, the J end lost 6 bases, and 16 bases lay between the germline ends. Looked up from germline, CDR1 is DFQATT and CDR2 is SNEGSKA (reference sequence). The CDR3 has 12 amino acids. The CDR3, as DNA: TGCAGTGTTGACGGACTGCTTCGCGAGCAGTACTTC. It encodes CSVDGLLREQYF.

This clonotype was seen a few times. The CDR3 region has the DNA TGTGCCAGCAGCTCTCACCGGGGGGATACGCAGTATTTT. Translating gives CASSSHRGDTQYF. The rearrangement uses TRBV7-9 and TRBJ2-3; possible D gene TRBD2, 6 bases. This CDR3 comprises 13 residues. CDR1 and CDR2 from the germline V gene are SEHNR and FQNEAQ (reference sequence). V dropped 4 bases and J dropped 6 bases, with 11 bases sitting between them.

The chain links TRBV7-9 to TRBJ1-2; the D is unclear. The V end was cut by 5 bases, the J end by 8 bases, with 21 bases between. The CDR3 covers 15 residues. CDR1 is SEHNR and CDR2 is FQNEAQ in the germline V gene (reference sequence). The CDR3, as DNA: TGTGCCAGCAGCGAAACCGGGCGAGGTGTGAGCGGCTACACCTTC. Translating gives CASSETGRGVSGYTF. Full variable domain (rest looked up from reference TRBV7-9 and TRBJ1-2): DTGVSQNPRHKITKRGQNVTFRCDPISEHNRLYWYRQTLGQGPEFLTYFQNEAQLEKSRLLSDRFSAERPKGSFSTLEIQRTEQGDSAMYLCASSETGRGVSGYTFGSGTRLTVV.

The V gene is TRBV7-2, the J gene TRBJ2-5; D might be TRBD1 (6 bases). Per the germline V gene, CDR1 is SGHTA and CDR2 is FQGNSA. Trimming shortened V by 4 bases and J by 5 bases, and 17 bases separated the two germline ends. There are 15 residues in the CDR3. The CDR3 coding sequence is TGTGCCAGCAGCTCCAAGGACAGCCAGGGGGAGACCCAGTACTTC. Its protein is CASSSKDSQGETQYF. Based on the CDR3 plus reference TRBV7-2 and TRBJ2-5, the full variable domain is GAGVSQSPSNKVTEKGKDVELRCDPISGHTALYWYRQSLGQGLEFLIYFQGNSAPDKSGLPSDRFSAERTGGSVSTLTIQRTQQEDSAVYLCASSSKDSQGETQYFGPGTRLLVL.

The chain has TRBV20-1 and TRBJ1-6; TRBD1 matches 10 bases. This CDR3 comprises 16 residues. Germline lookup yields CDR1 DFQATT and CDR2 SNEGSKA (reference sequence). Germline trimming cut 5 bases from V and 8 bases from J; bases unmatched to any gene: 12. CDR3 nucleotide sequence: TGCAGTGCTCCACAAACCTCCGGGACAGGGGATTCACCCCTCCACTTT. Its protein is CSAPQTSGTGDSPLHF.

This clonotype turned up a few times. V is TRBV18 and J is TRBJ1-3; possibly TRBD1 for D (6 bases). Germline values: CDR1 KGHSH, CDR2 LQKENI. V lost 3 bases, J lost 0 bases, and 9 bases lay in between. The CDR3 is made up of 15 amino acids. The CDR3 here is CASSPGTSSGNTIYF. CDR3 nucleotides: TGTGCCAGCTCACCCGGGACAAGCTCTGGAAACACCATATATTTT.

This clonotype occurred a few times. The rearrangement joins TRBV14 to TRBJ2-1; 9 nucleotides match TRBD2. The CDR3 runs 18 residues. In germline, CDR1 is SGHDN, CDR2 FVKESK. The J segment lost 0 bases and the V segment lost 4 bases, leaving 10 bases of the junction unmatched. The CDR3 DNA sequence: TGTGCCAGCAGCCTTCTCACCGGCGGGAGGGTCTCCTACAATGAGCAGTTCTTC. This codes for CASSLLTGGRVSYNEQFF.

This chain connects TRBV7-9 to TRBJ1-5; no firm D call. The V end lost 4 bases, the J end lost 0 bases, and 7 bases lay between the germline ends. CDR1 and CDR2 (germline): SEHNR, FQNEAQ (reference sequence). This CDR3 is built from 14 residues. The CDR3 loop is CASSSMGSNQPQHF. CDR3 bases: TGTGCCAGCAGCTCCATGGGTAGCAATCAGCCCCAGCATTTT.

This chain links TRBV5-4 with TRBJ2-7, with TRBD2 matching over 8 bases. The junction had 9 bases not matched to a gene; V was cut back by 4 bases and J by 0 bases. Germline V gene sequence: CDR1 SGHNT, CDR2 YYREEE (reference sequence). The CDR3 loop spans 16 amino acids. CDR3 coding DNA: TGTGCCAGCAGCCCGACGCGGGAGGCAAGCTCCTACGAGCAGTACTTC. Protein sequence: CASSPTREASSYEQYF.

The chain links TRBV30 to TRBJ2-2, with 7 bases that match TRBD2. V shed 3 bases and J 5 bases; nucleotides not matched to a gene: 6. CDR3 length equals 14 residues. Germline V CDR1 and CDR2: GTSNPN, SVGIG (reference sequence). This CDR3 reads CAWRVWGGTGELFF. CDR3 nucleotide sequence: TGTGCCTGGAGGGTATGGGGAGGGACCGGGGAGCTGTTTTTT.

The chain joins TRBV7-2 to TRBJ1-5; D is undetermined. Germline CDR1 reads SGHTA; CDR2 reads FQGNSA. The CDR3 contains 17 residues. V was trimmed by 1 base and J by 0 bases, leaving 13 bases between them. The CDR3 DNA reads as TGTGCCAGCAGCTTAGGTGGGTCAAGCCATAGCAATCAGCCCCAGCATTTT. This gives the protein CASSLGGSSHSNQPQHF. Using reference TRBV7-2 and TRBJ1-5 for the parts outside the CDR3, the full variable domain is GAGVSQSPSNKVTEKGKDVELRCDPISGHTALYWYRQSLGQGLEFLIYFQGNSAPDKSGLPSDRFSAERTGGSVSTLTIQRTQQEDSAVYLCASSLGGSSHSNQPQHFGDGTRLSIL.

As concerns this clonotype: A much bigger clone sits one base away, suggesting this may be a read error. Without the conserved terminal phenylalanine or tryptophan, this CDR3 likely stems from a read error. This chain connects TRBV5-1 to TRBJ2-2; maybe TRBD1 (6 bases). Germline lookup yields CDR1 SGHRS and CDR2 YFSETQ. The ends were cut back, 2 bases at V and 1 base at J, with 12 bases in the middle. The CDR3 runs 16 residues. The CDR3 DNA follows: TGCGCCAGCAGCTTACAATTGACAGGGAACACCGGGGAGCTGTTTTCT. It codes for CASSLQLTGNTGELFS.

V is TRBV10-3 and J is TRBJ1-6; TRBD1 matches 8 bases. J was trimmed by 5 bases and V by 4 bases; bases with no gene match: 1. Germline assignment: CDR1 ENHRY and CDR2 SYGVKD. This CDR3 spans 14 amino acids. The CDR3 coding sequence is TGTGCCATCAGTGCGGGACAGGATAATTCACCCCTCCACTTT. Translation: CAISAGQDNSPLHF.

The rearrangement joins TRBV7-9 to TRBJ2-5; D perhaps matches TRBD2 (5 bases). The CDR3 extends over 14 amino acids. Trimming took 4 bases from V and 2 from J, leaving 11 bases between them. Germline CDR1 SEHNR, CDR2 FQNEAQ (reference sequence). CDR3 in amino acids: CASSWSSGQETQYF. The CDR3 bases are TGTGCCAGCAGCTGGTCCTCGGGGCAAGAGACCCAGTACTTC.

The chain combines TRBV5-1 with TRBJ2-7; TRBD2 is a possible D gene (5 bases). The CDR3 has 14 residues. V lost 4 bases to trimming and J lost 6 bases, with 17 bases between them. From germline, CDR1 is SGHRS and CDR2 YFSETQ. CDR3 region: CASSPTGYRGEQYV. The CDR3 nucleotides are TGCGCCAGCAGCCCGACCGGATACCGGGGCGAGCAGTACGTC.

This clonotype has just a few counts. This chain links TRBV7-6 with TRBJ2-1, with 11 positions matching TRBD2. Trimming removed 1 base from V and 7 bases from J; junction bases left unmatched: 9. Germline CDR1 reads SGHVS; CDR2 reads FNYEAQ. The CDR3 runs 17 residues. The CDR3 protein is CASSLELAGEGGNEQFF. The DNA of the CDR3 is TGTGCCAGCAGCTTAGAACTAGCGGGAGAAGGGGGGAATGAGCAGTTCTTC.

This clonotype was recorded many times. This chain links TRBV2 with TRBJ1-5; D gene uncertain. The CDR3 runs to 14 residues. CDR1 SNHLY and CDR2 FYNNEI come from the germline V gene. The ends were cut back, 6 bases at V and 5 bases at J, with 14 bases in the middle. The CDR3 protein is CASRADGKDQPQHF. In DNA, the CDR3 is TGTGCCAGCAGAGCGGACGGGAAGGATCAGCCCCAGCATTTT.

The chain has TRBV20-1 and TRBJ2-2, with 14 bases matching TRBD2. Germline V lookup: CDR1 DFQATT, CDR2 SNEGSKA (reference sequence). V lost 7 bases, J lost 2 bases, and 15 bases stayed unmatched. The CDR3 runs 19 residues. The CDR3 sequence: CSVLDVGLAGGRNTGELFF. For the CDR3, the DNA is TGCAGTGTTCTCGACGTTGGACTAGCGGGAGGCCGCAACACCGGGGAGCTGTTTTTT.